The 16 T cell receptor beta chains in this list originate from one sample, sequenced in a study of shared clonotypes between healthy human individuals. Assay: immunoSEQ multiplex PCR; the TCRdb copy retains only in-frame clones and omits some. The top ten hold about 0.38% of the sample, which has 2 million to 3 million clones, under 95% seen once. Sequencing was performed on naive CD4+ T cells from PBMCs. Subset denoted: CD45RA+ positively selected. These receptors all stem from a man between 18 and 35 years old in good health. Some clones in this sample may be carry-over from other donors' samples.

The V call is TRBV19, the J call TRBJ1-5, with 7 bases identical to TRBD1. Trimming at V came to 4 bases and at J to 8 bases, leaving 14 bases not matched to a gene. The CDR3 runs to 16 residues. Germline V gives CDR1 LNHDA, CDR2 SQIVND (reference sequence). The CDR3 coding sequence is TGTGCCAGTAGTACCACTATAGGGGGCAGGGGGAAGCCCCAGCATTTT. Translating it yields CASSTTIGGRGKPQHF.

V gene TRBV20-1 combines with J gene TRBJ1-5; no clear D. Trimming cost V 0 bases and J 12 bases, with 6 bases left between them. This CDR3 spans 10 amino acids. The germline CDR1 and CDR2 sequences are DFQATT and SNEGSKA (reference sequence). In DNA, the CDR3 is TGCAGTGCTAGAGATACAAGCCAGCATTTT. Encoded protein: CSARDTSQHF.

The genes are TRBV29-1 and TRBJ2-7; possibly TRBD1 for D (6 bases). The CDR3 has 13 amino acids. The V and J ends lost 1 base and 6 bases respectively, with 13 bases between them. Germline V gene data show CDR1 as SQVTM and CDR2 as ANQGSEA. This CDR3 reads CSVEVLGHREQYF. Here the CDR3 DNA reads TGCAGCGTTGAAGTACTGGGACATCGCGAGCAGTACTTC.

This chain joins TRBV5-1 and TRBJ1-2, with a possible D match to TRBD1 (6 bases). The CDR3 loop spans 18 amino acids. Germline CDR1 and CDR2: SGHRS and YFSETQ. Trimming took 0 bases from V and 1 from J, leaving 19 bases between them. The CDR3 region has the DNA TGCGCCAGCAGCTTGGCTCCGGGCAGGGGAGTTAGTAACTATGGCTACACCTTC. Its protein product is CASSLAPGRGVSNYGYTF. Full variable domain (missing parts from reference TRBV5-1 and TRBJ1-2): KAGVTQTPRYLIKTRGQQVTLSCSPISGHRSVSWYQQTPGQGLQFLFEYFSETQRNKGNFPGRFSGRQFSNSRSEMNVSTLELGDSALYLCASSLAPGRGVSNYGYTFGSGTRLTVV.

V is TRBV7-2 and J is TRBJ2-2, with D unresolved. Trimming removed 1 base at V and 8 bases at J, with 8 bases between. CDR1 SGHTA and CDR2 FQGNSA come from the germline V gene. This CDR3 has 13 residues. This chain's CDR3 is CASSLGGGGELFF. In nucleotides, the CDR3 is TGTGCCAGCAGCTTAGGGGGTGGTGGGGAGCTGTTTTTT.

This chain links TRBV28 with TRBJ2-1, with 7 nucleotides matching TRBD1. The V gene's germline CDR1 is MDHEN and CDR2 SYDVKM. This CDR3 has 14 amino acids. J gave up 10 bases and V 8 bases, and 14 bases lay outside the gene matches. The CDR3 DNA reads TGTGCCAGCGGCGTCACGACAGGGAGCGGAGAGCAGTTCTTC. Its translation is CASGVTTGSGEQFF.

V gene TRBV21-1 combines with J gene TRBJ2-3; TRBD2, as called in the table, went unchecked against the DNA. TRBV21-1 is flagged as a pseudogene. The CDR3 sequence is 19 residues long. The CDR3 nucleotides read TGTGCCAGCAGGCCGCGGGGCCTCGACTCAAGTCCATGCACAGATACGCAGTATTTT. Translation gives CASRPRGLDSSPCTDTQYF.

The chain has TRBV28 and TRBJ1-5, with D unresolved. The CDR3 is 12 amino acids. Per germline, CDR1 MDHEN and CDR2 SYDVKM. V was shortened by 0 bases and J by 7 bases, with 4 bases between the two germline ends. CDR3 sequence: CASSLWWQPQHF. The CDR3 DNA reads TGTGCCAGCAGTTTATGGTGGCAGCCCCAGCATTTT.

The CDR3, as DNA: TGTGCCAGCAGCGTGGGGTGGGGCTCCTACGAGCAGTACTTC. Its protein is CASSVGWGSYEQYF. V is TRBV9 and J is TRBJ2-7; no firm D call. Trimming removed 2 bases from V and 0 bases from J, with 9 bases in between. CDR3 size: 14 residues. Germline V CDR1 and CDR2: SGDLS, YYNGEE. Combining the CDR3 with reference TRBV9 and TRBJ2-7 gives the whole variable domain DSGVTQTPKHLITATGQRVTLRCSPRSGDLSVYWYQQSLDQGLQFLIQYYNGEERAKGNILERFSAQQFPDLHSELNLSSLELGDSALYFCASSVGWGSYEQYFGPGTRLTVT.

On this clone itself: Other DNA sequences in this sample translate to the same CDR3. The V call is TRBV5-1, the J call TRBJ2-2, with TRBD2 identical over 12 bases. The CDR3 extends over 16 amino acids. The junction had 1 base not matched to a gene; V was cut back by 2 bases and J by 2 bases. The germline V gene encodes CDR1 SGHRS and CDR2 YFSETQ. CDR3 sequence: CASSLLAGGNTGELFF. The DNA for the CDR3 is TGCGCCAGCAGCTTACTAGCGGGAGGCAACACCGGGGAGCTGTTTTTT.

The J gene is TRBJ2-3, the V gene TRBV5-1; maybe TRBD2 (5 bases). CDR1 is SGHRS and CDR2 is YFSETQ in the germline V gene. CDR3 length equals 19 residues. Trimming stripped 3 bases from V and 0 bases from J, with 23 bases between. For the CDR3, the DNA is TGCGCCAGCAGCTCTTCTAGCTTAGCCGTCTATCTTAGCACAGATACGCAGTATTTT. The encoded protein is CASSSSSLAVYLSTDTQYF.

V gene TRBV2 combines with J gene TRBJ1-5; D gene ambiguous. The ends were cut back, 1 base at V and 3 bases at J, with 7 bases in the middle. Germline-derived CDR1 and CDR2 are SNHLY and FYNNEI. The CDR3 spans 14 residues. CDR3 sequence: CASSEVTDNQPQHF. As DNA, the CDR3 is TGTGCCAGCAGTGAAGTTACAGACAATCAGCCCCAGCATTTT.

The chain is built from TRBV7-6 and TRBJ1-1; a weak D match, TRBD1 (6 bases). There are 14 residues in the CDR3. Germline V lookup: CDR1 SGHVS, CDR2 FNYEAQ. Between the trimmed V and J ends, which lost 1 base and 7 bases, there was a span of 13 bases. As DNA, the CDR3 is TGTGCCAGCAGCTTAGTCGGGGGGCAGGGTGAAGCTTTCTTT. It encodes CASSLVGGQGEAFF.

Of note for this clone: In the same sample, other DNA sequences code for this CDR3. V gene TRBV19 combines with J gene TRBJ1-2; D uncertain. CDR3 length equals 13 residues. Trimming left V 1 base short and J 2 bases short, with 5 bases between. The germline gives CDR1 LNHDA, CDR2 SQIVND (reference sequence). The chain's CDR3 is CASSIGRNYGYTF. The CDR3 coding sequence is TGTGCCAGTAGTATAGGTCGAAACTATGGCTACACCTTC.

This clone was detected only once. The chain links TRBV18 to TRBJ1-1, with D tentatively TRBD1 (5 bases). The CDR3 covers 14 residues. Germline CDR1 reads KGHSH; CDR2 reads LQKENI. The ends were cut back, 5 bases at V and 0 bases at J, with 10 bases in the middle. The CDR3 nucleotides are TGTGCCAGCTCATCGGGACCTATGAACACTGAAGCTTTCTTT. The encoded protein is CASSSGPMNTEAFF.

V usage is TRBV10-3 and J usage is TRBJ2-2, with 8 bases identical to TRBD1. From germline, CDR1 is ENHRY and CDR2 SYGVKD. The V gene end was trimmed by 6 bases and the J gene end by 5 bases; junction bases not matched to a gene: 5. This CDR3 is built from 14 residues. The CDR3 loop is CAIRGQDLTGELFF. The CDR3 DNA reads TGTGCCATCAGGGGACAGGATTTGACCGGGGAGCTGTTTTTT.